The clone carrying this TCR beta chain occurred once. Produced via immunoSEQ multiplex PCR; TCRdb's table is partial and in-frame only. The sample holds about 29,000 clones, around 82% seen once. This sample stems from a study of blood T cell repertoires in COVID-19. About the study: T cells, B-cell-depleted T cells, or PBMCs supplied cDNA or gDNA.

With 0 bases clipped from V and 0 bases from J, the junction kept 5 bases outside the gene matches. CDR3 length: 17 residues. Germline CDR1 is LGHNA and CDR2 is YNFKEQ. The source material was peripheral blood. This chain connects TRBV4-2 to TRBJ2-7; TRBD2 matches at 10 bases. This receptor was obtained from a man older than 75 with active COVID-19. CDR3 nucleotide sequence: TGTGCCAGCAGCCAAGAAGGACTAGCGGAGAGCTCCTACGAGCAGTACTTC. It codes for CASSQEGLAESSYEQYF.